These 18 T cell receptor beta chains share one sample of origin, sequenced in a study of T-cell memory formation after mild COVID-19. TCRdb redid the calling of the 5' RACE reads with MiXCR, one entry per CDR3 protein. This sample has hundreds of thousands of distinct CDR3 sequences, with over 25% found just once. Sample: PBMCs or a T cell subset sorted from them (not recorded which). These TCRs come from an adult woman who had mild COVID-19 (a few samples of this study predate the infection). Cell type and time point are not known.

This clonotype occurred many times. The chain links TRBV27 to TRBJ2-1; possibly TRBD1 for D (6 bases). There are 15 residues in the CDR3. CDR1 and CDR2 from the germline V gene are MNHEY and SMNVEV (reference sequence). Trimming took off 3 bases at V and 0 bases at J, with 9 bases between the two ends. The CDR3 bases are TGTGCCAGCAGTTTTACAGGGAGCTCCTACAATGAGCAGTTCTTC. This encodes CASSFTGSSYNEQFF.

The table lists this clonotype with many counts. The chain combines TRBV20-1 with TRBJ1-5; D remains unclear. Germline values: CDR1 DFQATT, CDR2 SNEGSKA (reference sequence). This CDR3 comprises 15 residues. V was pared by 4 bases and J by 3 bases, with 16 bases between. In DNA, the CDR3 is TGCAGTGCTAAACCAACGGGCGAATTCAATCAGCCCCAGCATTTT. Translated: CSAKPTGEFNQPQHF.

This chain joins TRBV7-2 and TRBJ2-5, with D perhaps matching TRBD1 (6 bases). V lost 4 bases to trimming and J lost 5 bases, with 11 bases between them. Germline CDR1 and CDR2: SGHTA and FQGNSA. The CDR3 consists of 13 residues. The CDR3 DNA reads as TGTGCCAGCAGCTCACAGGGCAGGGAGACCCAGTACTTC. Its protein is CASSSQGRETQYF.

The chain uses TRBV6-2 or TRBV6-3 and TRBJ2-1; D perhaps matches TRBD2 (5 bases). This CDR3 region has 14 residues. V lost 0 bases to trimming and J lost 7 bases, with 10 bases between them. The germline gives CDR1 MNHEY, CDR2 SVGEGT. The CDR3 DNA reads as TGTGCCAGCAGTTACTCGGGAGTTCAGAATGAGCAGTTCTTC. Its translation: CASSYSGVQNEQFF.

This clonotype came up a few times. The chain has TRBV29-1 and TRBJ2-7; maybe TRBD2 (7 bases). Trimming removed 0 bases at V and 4 bases at J, with 19 bases between. This CDR3 contains 16 residues. CDR1 is SQVTM and CDR2 is ANQGSEA in the germline V gene. CDR3 sequence: CSVEDDSRRGGYEQYF. The DNA of the CDR3 is TGCAGCGTTGAAGATGACAGTAGGAGGGGGGGTTACGAGCAGTACTTC.

The chain links TRBV25-1 to TRBJ2-5; possible D gene TRBD2, 6 bases. The CDR3 has 14 amino acids. V was trimmed by 0 bases and J by 4 bases, leaving 9 bases between them. From germline, CDR1 is MGHDK and CDR2 SYGVNS. CDR3 region: CASSEYQGGETQYF. The CDR3 DNA reads as TGTGCCAGCAGTGAATATCAGGGAGGAGAGACCCAGTACTTC.

The rearrangement uses TRBV4-3 and TRBJ2-5, with TRBD2 as a possible D gene (5 bases). CDR3 length equals 15 residues. The germline V gene has CDR1 LGHNA and CDR2 YSLEER. V was pared by 0 bases and J by 5 bases, with 13 bases between. The DNA of the CDR3 is TGCGCCAGCAGCCAAGATGGAGGCCGGGCGGAGACCCAGTACTTC. Protein sequence: CASSQDGGRAETQYF.

The chain has TRBV29-1 and TRBJ2-5, with TRBD1 matching over 7 bases. This CDR3 has 13 amino acids. V dropped 0 bases and J dropped 7; count of bases not matched to a gene: 5. The germline gives CDR1 SQVTM, CDR2 ANQGSEA. CDR3 DNA sequence: TGCAGCGTTGAAGAAGACAGGGAATGGACCCAGTACTTC. Its protein product is CSVEEDREWTQYF.

This chain uses TRBV12-3 or TRBV12-4 with TRBJ2-3; 7 bases match TRBD2. The CDR3 is 16 residues long. V lost 4 bases to trimming and J lost 5 bases; unmatched junction nucleotides: 12. The CDR3 DNA reads as TGTGCCAGCAGTTCCCTCGGCGGGAGCTATCTAGATACGCAGTATTTT. It encodes CASSSLGGSYLDTQYF.

The rearrangement joins TRBV7-6 to TRBJ2-7, with D maybe TRBD2 (6 bases). There are 13 residues in the CDR3. The V gene lost 3 bases and the J gene lost 7 bases, with 13 bases spanning the gap. CDR1 is SGHVS, CDR2 FNYEAQ, per germline. The CDR3 sequence is CASSLSGPGEQYF. CDR3 nucleotides: TGTGCCAGCAGCTTGAGCGGGCCTGGTGAGCAGTACTTC.

The chain couples TRBV9 to TRBJ2-5; TRBD1 aligns across 9 bases. After removal of 0 bases from V and 5 bases from J, the junction contained 2 bases not matched to a gene. This CDR3 region has 14 residues. From germline, CDR1 is SGDLS and CDR2 YYNGEE. The CDR3 sequence: CASSVDRGHETQYF. CDR3 coding DNA: TGTGCCAGCAGCGTAGACAGGGGGCACGAGACCCAGTACTTC.

This chain uses TRBV12-3 or TRBV12-4 with TRBJ1-5; D gene uncertain. Trimming removed 6 bases at V and 1 base at J, with 13 bases between. This CDR3 contains 15 residues. CDR3 sequence reads: CASRLSKGSNQPQHF. In nucleotides, the CDR3 is TGTGCCAGCAGACTTTCGAAGGGCAGCAATCAGCCCCAGCATTTT.

V and J are TRBV18 and TRBJ2-1; TRBD2 aligns across 9 bases. With V trimmed by 2 bases and J by 6 bases, 8 bases remained unmatched. Germline V gives CDR1 KGHSH, CDR2 LQKENI. This CDR3 comprises 16 residues. The CDR3 bases are TGTGCCAGCTCACCAAGCGGCCTAGCGGGGATCAATGAGCAGTTCTTC. Translation gives CASSPSGLAGINEQFF.

Only a few counts were recorded for this clonotype. V is TRBV4-1 and J is TRBJ2-7, with 11 bases matching TRBD1. The CDR3 spans 15 residues. The V gene end was trimmed by 3 bases and the J gene end by 3 bases; junction bases not matched to a gene: 4. Germline V gene lookup returns CDR1 MGHRA and CDR2 YSYEKL. Written as DNA, the CDR3 is TGCGCCAGCAGCCAGGCCGGGACAGGGGGCTACGAGCAGTACTTC. As protein: CASSQAGTGGYEQYF.

V and J are TRBV7-3 and TRBJ2-1, with 12 bases aligning to TRBD2. V was clipped by 5 bases and J by 15 bases; unmatched bases: 11. CDR1 is SGHTA and CDR2 is FQGTGA in the germline V gene. This CDR3 has 14 residues. CDR3 residues: CASSPGLAGLGLFF. CDR3 bases: TGTGCCAGCAGCCCAGGACTAGCGGGATTAGGGCTGTTCTTC.

This chain joins TRBV6-6 and TRBJ2-1, with 10 bases matching TRBD1. CDR1 and CDR2 from the germline V gene are MNHNY and SVGAGI (reference sequence). CDR3 length equals 13 residues. The V and J ends lost 4 bases and 12 bases, in that order; junction bases with no gene match: 6. The CDR3, as DNA: TGTGCCAGCAGTTCAGCCAGGGACAGGGGGCAGTTCTTC. Translated: CASSSARDRGQFF.

The rearrangement joins TRBV27 to TRBJ2-6; tentatively, D is TRBD1 (5 bases). V lost 7 bases and J 0 bases, leaving 22 bases between the germline ends. This CDR3 has 19 residues. Germline V gene lookup returns CDR1 MNHEY and CDR2 SMNVEV (reference sequence). The CDR3 region is CASILLELDRASGANVLTF. CDR3 DNA: TGTGCCAGCATCCTCCTGGAGCTCGACAGAGCCTCTGGGGCCAACGTCCTGACTTTC.

V usage is TRBV7-6 and J usage is TRBJ1-1, with unresolved D. Trimming took off 1 base at V and 6 bases at J, with 9 bases between the two ends. The germline V gene encodes CDR1 SGHVS and CDR2 FNYEAQ. This CDR3 has 13 amino acids. The CDR3: CASSLEIGSEAFF. The CDR3 coding sequence is TGTGCCAGCAGCTTAGAAATCGGTTCTGAAGCTTTCTTT.